This is a list of T cell receptor beta chains from one sample in a study of blood T cell repertoires in COVID-19. Only in-frame clones appear in the TCRdb table, and some are missing; sequencing was by immunoSEQ multiplex PCR. This table has under 200,000 clones, 88% appearing once. The specimen was peripheral blood. The receptors derive from a man aged 18 to 30 with active or convalescent COVID-19. The CDR3 runs from the conserved cysteine through the conserved F or W. Fields, in order: clone size, J gene, D gene, V gene, CDR3 DNA, CDR3 protein. The D gene is left open where the match is weak. Size is stated for part of the rows, as once, few or many counts, or as a class when the clone is expanded.

abundance: -
j_gene: TRBJ1-1
d_gene: -
v_gene: TRBV7-8
CDR3nt: TGTGCCAGCAGTCAGGGCCCTGACACTGAAGCTTTCTTT
CDR3aa: CASSQGPDTEAFF

abundance: -
j_gene: TRBJ2-2
d_gene: -
v_gene: TRBV9
CDR3nt: TGTGCCAGCAGCGCTCCTGAGCTAACCGGGGAGCTGTTTTTT
CDR3aa: CASSAPELTGELFF

abundance: -
j_gene: TRBJ2-6
d_gene: -
v_gene: TRBV7-2
CDR3nt: TGTGCCAGCAGCCCCAGCTCTGGGGCCAACGTCCTGACTTTC
CDR3aa: CASSPSSGANVLTF

abundance: -
j_gene: TRBJ2-1
d_gene: -
v_gene: TRBV3-1/TRBV3-2
CDR3nt: TGTGCCAGCAGCCAATTGCGGGATGGCTACAATGAGCAGTTCTTC
CDR3aa: CASSQLRDGYNEQFF

abundance: -
j_gene: TRBJ1-1
d_gene: TRBD1
v_gene: TRBV7-9
CDR3nt: TGTGCCAGCAGCCCTTATACAGGGGTAAGCACTGAAGCTTTCTTT
CDR3aa: CASSPYTGVSTEAFF

abundance: -
j_gene: TRBJ2-3
d_gene: TRBD2
v_gene: TRBV5-1
CDR3nt: TGCGCCAGCAGGGTTGGACTAGACACAGATACGCAGTATTTT
CDR3aa: CASRVGLDTDTQYF

abundance: -
j_gene: TRBJ1-2
d_gene: TRBD1
v_gene: TRBV19
CDR3nt: TGTGCCAGTAGTATAGGGCCGGGACAGGAGAACTATGGCTACACCTTC
CDR3aa: CASSIGPGQENYGYTF

abundance: -
j_gene: TRBJ2-7
d_gene: TRBD1
v_gene: TRBV6-2/TRBV6-3
CDR3nt: TGTGCCAGCAGTTACCTAGGGGGCTTTCTCGAGCAGTACTTC
CDR3aa: CASSYLGGFLEQYF

abundance: -
j_gene: TRBJ1-6
d_gene: TRBD1
v_gene: TRBV5-1
CDR3nt: TGCGCCAGCAGCTTGGGTGGACAGGGAGGGAATTCACCCCTCCACTTT
CDR3aa: CASSLGGQGGNSPLHF

abundance: -
j_gene: TRBJ2-7
d_gene: TRBD1
v_gene: TRBV11-2
CDR3nt: TGTGCCAGCAGCACCCATCGGGGACAGGCATCCTACGAGCAGTACTTC
CDR3aa: CASSTHRGQASYEQYF

abundance: -
j_gene: TRBJ1-4
d_gene: -
v_gene: TRBV10-3
CDR3nt: TGTGCCATCAGTCCGGGTCGCGATAATGAAAAACTGTTTTTT
CDR3aa: CAISPGRDNEKLFF

abundance: once
j_gene: TRBJ1-2
d_gene: -
v_gene: TRBV30
CDR3nt: TGTGCCTGGATATACGGCGGATCTCCAAACGCTAACTATGGCTACACCTTC
CDR3aa: CAWIYGGSPNANYGYTF

abundance: -
j_gene: TRBJ2-5
d_gene: TRBD2
v_gene: TRBV2
CDR3nt: TGTGCCAGCAGGGTACTAGCGGGCTTAGAGACCCAGTACTTC
CDR3aa: CASRVLAGLETQYF

abundance: -
j_gene: TRBJ1-6
d_gene: -
v_gene: TRBV4-1
CDR3nt: TGCGCCAGCAGCCAAGAGAGTACTATCTCCTATAATTCACCCCTCCACTTT
CDR3aa: CASSQESTISYNSPLHF

abundance: -
j_gene: TRBJ2-1
d_gene: TRBD2
v_gene: TRBV4-3
CDR3nt: TGCGCCAGCAGCCAAGATCCGCCTAGCGGTTCCTACAATGAGCAGTTCTTC
CDR3aa: CASSQDPPSGSYNEQFF

abundance: -
j_gene: TRBJ1-2
d_gene: -
v_gene: TRBV14
CDR3nt: TGTGCCAGCAGCCGGACAGCAGTTAACTATGGCTACACCTTC
CDR3aa: CASSRTAVNYGYTF

abundance: -
j_gene: TRBJ2-5
d_gene: TRBD1
v_gene: TRBV18
CDR3nt: TGTGCCAGCTCACCCCCGGGGACAGGGCTGAACCGCGGTGAGACCCAGTACTTC
CDR3aa: CASSPPGTGLNRGETQYF

abundance: -
j_gene: TRBJ2-7
d_gene: -
v_gene: TRBV7-9
CDR3nt: TGTGCCAGCAGCTTAGCATATGGGCCAGGAGAGCAGTACTTC
CDR3aa: CASSLAYGPGEQYF

abundance: -
j_gene: TRBJ2-3
d_gene: TRBD1
v_gene: TRBV29-1
CDR3nt: TGCAGCGCGGACAGGGGGTTGTCAGATACGCAGTATTTT
CDR3aa: CSADRGLSDTQYF

abundance: -
j_gene: TRBJ2-5
d_gene: TRBD2
v_gene: TRBV5-1
CDR3nt: TGCGCCAGCAGCCGGGAGGACGGGATCCAAGAGACCCAGTACTTC
CDR3aa: CASSREDGIQETQYF

abundance: -
j_gene: TRBJ2-2
d_gene: -
v_gene: TRBV28
CDR3nt: TGTGCCAGCAGTTTAGCGGGAACCACCACCGGGGAGCTGTTTTTT
CDR3aa: CASSLAGTTTGELFF

abundance: -
j_gene: TRBJ1-4
d_gene: -
v_gene: TRBV10-3
CDR3nt: TGTGCCATCGGGCACAGTAATGAAAAACTGTTTTTT
CDR3aa: CAIGHSNEKLFF

abundance: -
j_gene: TRBJ2-3
d_gene: TRBD2
v_gene: TRBV30
CDR3nt: TGTGCCTGGAGTGTACTTCGAGCGGGAGGGCCCGAGGCCACAGATACGCAGTATTTT
CDR3aa: CAWSVLRAGGPEATDTQYF

abundance: -
j_gene: TRBJ1-1
d_gene: -
v_gene: TRBV11-3
CDR3nt: TGTGCCAGCAGCCCCGGACAGTCCAACACTGAAGCTTTCTTT
CDR3aa: CASSPGQSNTEAFF

abundance: -
j_gene: TRBJ2-1
d_gene: -
v_gene: TRBV30
CDR3nt: TGTGCCTGGAGTGTACATGGAGGAGAGCAGTTCTTC
CDR3aa: CAWSVHGGEQFF

abundance: -
j_gene: TRBJ2-1
d_gene: -
v_gene: TRBV7-2
CDR3nt: TGTGCCAGCAGCTTCGGGTGGTCCAATGAGCAGTTCTTC
CDR3aa: CASSFGWSNEQFF

abundance: -
j_gene: TRBJ1-2
d_gene: -
v_gene: TRBV6-5
CDR3nt: TGTGCCAGCAGTTCGATAGCGGCAAACTATGGCTACACCTTC
CDR3aa: CASSSIAANYGYTF

abundance: -
j_gene: TRBJ1-1
d_gene: TRBD1
v_gene: TRBV9
CDR3nt: TGTGCCAGCAGCGTAGCCGGACAGGGGGGCACTGAAGCTTTCTTT
CDR3aa: CASSVAGQGGTEAFF

abundance: -
j_gene: TRBJ2-1
d_gene: TRBD2
v_gene: TRBV10-3
CDR3nt: TGTGCCATCAAGACTAGCGGGGGGCACAATGAGCAGTTCTTC
CDR3aa: CAIKTSGGHNEQFF

abundance: once
j_gene: TRBJ2-5
d_gene: TRBD1
v_gene: TRBV18
CDR3nt: TGTGCCAGCTCAGACAGGGGTGGGCGAGAGACCCAGTACTTC
CDR3aa: CASSDRGGRETQYF

abundance: -
j_gene: TRBJ2-3
d_gene: -
v_gene: TRBV18
CDR3nt: TGTGCCAGCTCACCCCGGGGGAAGGGAGATACGCAGTATTTT
CDR3aa: CASSPRGKGDTQYF

abundance: -
j_gene: TRBJ2-1
d_gene: -
v_gene: TRBV6-2/TRBV6-3
CDR3nt: TGTGCCAGCAGTTACTCGATGACTCCTCCGAGGGTTGAAAAGATTTTCTTC
CDR3aa: CASSYSMTPPRVEKIFF

abundance: -
j_gene: TRBJ1-2
d_gene: -
v_gene: TRBV7-9
CDR3nt: TGTGCCAGCAGCTTAGCGACAGCCTATGGCTACACCTTC
CDR3aa: CASSLATAYGYTF

abundance: -
j_gene: TRBJ1-2
d_gene: TRBD1
v_gene: TRBV7-8
CDR3nt: TGTGCCAGCAGCTTATATCCGGGACAGGCTAACTATGGCTACACCTTC
CDR3aa: CASSLYPGQANYGYTF

abundance: -
j_gene: TRBJ2-3
d_gene: TRBD2
v_gene: TRBV30
CDR3nt: TGTGCCTGGAGCGGACTAGCGGGGGGGGAAGATACGCAGTATTTT
CDR3aa: CAWSGLAGGEDTQYF